This TCR beta chain came from a study of cytomegalovirus exposure and HLA in healthy donors. Losses at the gene ends were 2 bases for V and 7 bases for J; bases not matched to a gene: 7. The CDR3 totals 15 residues. The germline V gene has CDR1 MNHEY and CDR2 SVGAGI. Concerning this clone itself: Its antigen is as yet unknown.

TCRdb's table, derived via immunoSEQ multiplex PCR, lists solely in-frame clones and lacks some. The sample holds some 270,000 clones; about 86% are singletons and the top ten take about 1%. Study-level results: Per published reports, the classifier diagnosed cytomegalovirus status with high specificity and sensitivity. In the 120 or so validation repertoires, just under 95% of cluster scores exceeded 0, per a later analysis.

The sequence derives from a woman under 30 in good health and CMV-seronegative. The chain combines TRBV6-5 with TRBJ2-2; TRBD2 matches 7 bases. Sample: PBMCs. The CDR3 protein is CASSYPGGGVGELFF. For the CDR3, the DNA is TGTGCCAGCAGTTACCCCGGCGGGGGAGTCGGGGAGCTGTTTTTT.